Shown below are 27 T cell receptor beta chains from a single sample sequenced in a study of beta chain features in type 1 diabetes (dated by TCRdb to 2016 to 2018). The library came from the immunoSEQ multiplex PCR assay. The entire amount of isolated RNA was reverse transcribed using the High Capacity cDNA Reverse Transcription Kit, so the sequenced TCRB transcripts were expressed ones. TCRdb obtained this table from immuneACCESS and retained in-frame rearrangements with V and J assigned. These tables miss some clones; where compared with another copy, unresolved V genes account for less than half of the shortfall, and the remainder is unexplained. Within this sample are tens of thousands of clones, with around a third of them counted one time only. Of the sample, approximately 0.45% falls within the top ten clones. The sequenced sample was stem cell memory CD4+ T cells from blood. Interpreted using the paper, the cell subset or site label stands for: stem cell-like memory CD4+ T cells. These receptor sequences come from a woman aged 18-35 years in good health.

The table lists this clone with a few counts. The chain employs TRBV7-2 and TRBJ2-1; 8 positions agree with TRBD2. Germline loops: CDR1 SGHTA, CDR2 FQGNSA. With 3 bases clipped from V and 4 bases from J, the junction kept 5 bases outside the gene matches. CDR3 length equals 15 residues. The CDR3 DNA follows: TGTGCCAGCAGCTTGGCCGGGACTAGATACAATGAGCAGTTCTTC. This codes for CASSLAGTRYNEQFF. Together with reference TRBV7-2 and TRBJ2-1, the CDR3 gives the full variable domain: GAGVSQSPSNKVTEKGKDVELRCDPISGHTALYWYRQSLGQGLEFLIYFQGNSAPDKSGLPSDRFSAERTGGSVSTLTIQRTQQEDSAVYLCASSLAGTRYNEQFFGPGTRLTVL.

The table lists this clone with a few counts. V usage is TRBV4-3 and J usage is TRBJ1-4; a possible D gene is TRBD1 (6 bases). V lost 2 bases and J 7 bases, leaving 11 bases between the germline ends. This CDR3 region has 14 residues. Germline assignment: CDR1 LGHNA and CDR2 YSLEER. The CDR3 region is CASSQTHRAEKLFF. CDR3 bases: TGCGCCAGCAGCCAAACGCACAGGGCTGAAAAACTGTTTTTT.

Only a few counts were recorded for this clone. The chain links TRBV4-2 to TRBJ2-7; 8 bases are a match to TRBD1. Per the germline V gene, CDR1 is LGHNA and CDR2 is YNFKEQ. The CDR3 runs to 13 residues. After removal of 4 bases from V and 7 bases from J, the junction contained 6 bases not matched to a gene. CDR3 amino acids: CASSPDRALEQYF. In DNA form, the CDR3 reads TGTGCCAGCAGCCCGGACAGGGCCTTAGAGCAGTACTTC.

This clone was counted between two and nine times. The V and J genes are TRBV29-1 and TRBJ1-1; D is possibly TRBD1 (5 bases). The V and J ends lost 7 bases and 0 bases respectively, with 15 bases between them. This CDR3 contains 14 residues. Germline CDR1 and CDR2: SQVTM and ANQGSEA. The CDR3 sequence: CSAQRGVMNTEAFF. Here the CDR3 DNA reads TGCAGCGCCCAACGGGGGGTCATGAACACTGAAGCTTTCTTT.

The chain is built from TRBV11-2 and TRBJ2-5; TRBD1 matches 8 bases. The junction had 2 bases not matched to a gene; V was cut back by 0 bases and J by 5 bases. This CDR3 region has 14 residues. Germline V gives CDR1 SGHAT, CDR2 FQNNGV. CDR3 in amino acids: CASSLDSGGETQYF. The CDR3 bases are TGTGCCAGCAGCTTAGATTCAGGGGGCGAGACCCAGTACTTC.

The chain combines TRBV7-8 with TRBJ2-3; TRBD2 might be the D (7 bases). The CDR3 extends over 16 amino acids. The V end was cut by 5 bases, the J end by 1 base, with 16 bases between. Looked up from germline, CDR1 is SGHVS and CDR2 is FQNEAQ. Here the CDR3 DNA reads TGTGCCAGCAGCGCCCTGGGGGGGCAAGGCACAGATACGCAGTATTTT. Translating it yields CASSALGGQGTDTQYF. Drawing the rest from reference TRBV7-8 and TRBJ2-3, the complete variable domain is GAGVSQSPRYKVAKRGQDVALRCDPISGHVSLFWYQQALGQGPEFLTYFQNEAQLDKSGLPSDRFFAERPEGSVSTLKIQRTQQEDSAVYLCASSALGGQGTDTQYFGPGTRLTVL.

The chain has TRBV2 and TRBJ1-2, with 8 bases lining up with TRBD1. CDR1 and CDR2 from the germline V gene are SNHLY and FYNNEI. The CDR3 extends over 13 amino acids. The V gene end was trimmed by 5 bases and the J gene end by 4 bases; junction bases not matched to a gene: 3. The CDR3 DNA follows: TGTGCCAGCAGTAACAGGGGGAGCTATGGCTACACCTTC. This translates into CASSNRGSYGYTF.

This clone occurred a few times. J is TRBJ1-2 and V is TRBV4-2; the D gene is possibly TRBD1 (6 bases). Germline V gene lookup returns CDR1 LGHNA and CDR2 YNFKEQ. There are 15 residues in the CDR3. V was pared by 4 bases and J by 3 bases, with 15 bases between. CDR3 bases: TGTGCCAGCAGCCGGGGGACATACGGGGACTATGGCTACACCTTC. Protein product: CASSRGTYGDYGYTF.

The chain combines TRBV7-2 with TRBJ2-3, with D hard to call. This CDR3 is built from 15 residues. Germline CDR1 SGHTA, CDR2 FQGNSA. V dropped 6 bases and J dropped 2 bases, with 15 bases sitting between them. The CDR3 loop is CASSPLAEITDTQYF. In DNA, the CDR3 is TGTGCCAGCAGTCCCCTGGCGGAGATCACAGATACGCAGTATTTT.

This clone was counted between two and nine times. The rearrangement links TRBV5-4 to TRBJ2-7, with TRBD2 as a possible D gene (6 bases). V was pared by 0 bases and J by 5 bases, with 12 bases between. The CDR3 length is 14 residues. Looked up from germline, CDR1 is SGHNT and CDR2 is YYREEE (reference sequence). CDR3 nucleotide sequence: TGTGCCAGCAGCTTGGGTCGGGGGATTGACGAGCAGTACTTC. This gives the protein CASSLGRGIDEQYF. The entire variable domain, with the rest obtained from reference TRBV5-4 and TRBJ2-7, is as follows: ETGVTQSPTHLIKTRGQQVTLRCSSQSGHNTVSWYQQALGQGPQFIFQYYREEENGRGNFPPRFSGLQFPNYSSELNVNALELDDSALYLCASSLGRGIDEQYFGPGTRLTVT.

The rearrangement uses TRBV4-1 and TRBJ1-1; a weak D match, TRBD1 (5 bases). The germline CDR1 and CDR2 sequences are MGHRA and YSYEKL. V gave up 2 bases and J gave up 1 base, with 8 bases separating them. CDR3 length: 14 residues. The CDR3 loop is CASSQQGSNTEAFF. CDR3 bases: TGCGCCAGCAGCCAACAGGGCTCGAACACTGAAGCTTTCTTT.

This clone was seen a few times. J is TRBJ2-1 and V is TRBV9; 10 bases are a match to TRBD2. The CDR3 loop spans 16 amino acids. V lost 4 bases and J lost 12; bases outside the gene matches: 16. Germline V lookup: CDR1 SGDLS, CDR2 YYNGEE. CDR3: CASSPRTSGPSGGQFF. The CDR3 DNA reads TGTGCCAGCAGCCCCCGGACTAGCGGACCCTCGGGTGGGCAGTTCTTC. The complete variable domain, with remaining parts taken from reference TRBV9 and TRBJ2-1, reads DSGVTQTPKHLITATGQRVTLRCSPRSGDLSVYWYQQSLDQGLQFLIQYYNGEERAKGNILERFSAQQFPDLHSELNLSSLELGDSALYFCASSPRTSGPSGGQFFGPGTRLTVL.

The rearrangement uses TRBV6-6 and TRBJ2-3; TRBD2 might be the D (6 bases). The V and J ends lost 2 bases and 1 base respectively, with 13 bases between them. Germline lookup yields CDR1 MNHNY and CDR2 SVGAGI (reference sequence). The CDR3 has 16 amino acids. This CDR3 reads CASSYGGPRGTDTQYF. CDR3 DNA sequence: TGTGCCAGCAGTTACGGAGGGCCCCGTGGCACAGATACGCAGTATTTT.

This clone showed up just a few times. The chain joins TRBV5-4 to TRBJ1-2, with D perhaps matching TRBD1 (5 bases). V lost 3 bases and J 8 bases, leaving 20 bases between the germline ends. The CDR3 is made up of 15 amino acids. Germline CDR1 is SGHNT and CDR2 is YYREEE (reference sequence). CDR3 nucleotides: TGTGCCAGCAGCTCATCCGACAGCGGGGAGTGGGGCTACACCTTC. As protein: CASSSSDSGEWGYTF.

This clone was counted a few times. The V call is TRBV30, the J call TRBJ1-1, with a possible D match to TRBD1 (5 bases). V shed 3 bases and J shed 5 bases, with 10 bases lying between them. CDR3 size: 12 residues. Germline V gene data show CDR1 as GTSNPN and CDR2 as SVGIG (reference sequence). CDR3 in amino acids: CAWRGASTEAFF. The DNA of the CDR3 is TGTGCCTGGAGAGGGGCCTCTACTGAAGCTTTCTTT.

This clone came up a few times. V and J are TRBV5-1 and TRBJ2-1, with TRBD2 identical over 14 bases. Losses at the gene ends were 4 bases for V and 10 bases for J; bases not matched to a gene: 10. The CDR3 sequence is 16 residues long. Germline values: CDR1 SGHRS, CDR2 YFSETQ. CDR3 region: CASSPAGTSGGREQFF. CDR3 DNA: TGCGCCAGCAGCCCCGCCGGGACTAGCGGGGGCCGGGAGCAGTTCTTC.

This clone has a handful of counts. The genes are TRBV18 and TRBJ1-2, with 10 bases aligning to TRBD1. There are 14 residues in the CDR3. Germline CDR1 and CDR2: KGHSH and LQKENI. The ends lost 3 bases at V and 6 bases at J; junction bases unmatched: 4. This CDR3 is CASSPDRGRDGYTF. The DNA of the CDR3 is TGTGCCAGCTCACCGGACAGGGGGAGAGATGGCTACACCTTC. Combining the CDR3 with reference TRBV18 and TRBJ1-2 gives the whole variable domain NAGVMQNPRHLVRRRGQEARLRCSPMKGHSHVYWYRQLPEEGLKFMVYLQKENIIDESGMPKERFSAEFPKEGPSILRIQQVVRGDSAAYFCASSPDRGRDGYTFGSGTRLTVV.

Of note for this clone: Other nucleotide sequences from this sample produce the same CDR3. CDR3 sequence reads: CASRDRGSTDTQYF. CDR3 nucleotides: TGTGCCAGCAGGGACAGGGGAAGCACAGATACGCAGTATTTT. This chain uses TRBV6-1 with TRBJ2-3; 9 nucleotides line up with TRBD1. With V trimmed by 6 bases and J by 0 bases, 1 base remained unmatched. The CDR3 runs 14 residues. CDR1 is MNHNS and CDR2 is SASEGT in the germline V gene.

The CDR3 loop is CASSFLAGGTDTQYF. CDR3 DNA: TGCGCCAGCAGCTTCTTAGCGGGGGGCACAGATACGCAGTATTTT. The V gene is TRBV5-1, the J gene TRBJ2-3; 9 positions match TRBD2. V was pared by 2 bases and J by 1 base, with 2 bases of the junction left unmatched. From germline, CDR1 is SGHRS and CDR2 YFSETQ. The CDR3 loop spans 15 amino acids.

This clone was detected only a few times. This chain links TRBV5-4 with TRBJ2-7; 9 bases are a match to TRBD1. The CDR3 contains 15 residues. V lost 0 bases and J lost 5; bases outside the gene matches: 6. CDR1 SGHNT and CDR2 YYREEE come from the germline V gene (reference sequence). CDR3 nucleotide sequence: TGTGCCAGCAGCTTGGGTGGGACAGGGTATGACGAGCAGTACTTC. Its translation is CASSLGGTGYDEQYF.

The chain has TRBV6-5 and TRBJ2-1; D not resolved. CDR1 is MNHEY and CDR2 is SVGAGI in the germline V gene. The CDR3 spans 12 residues. With 2 bases removed from V and 7 bases from J, the gap between germline ends came to 6 bases. DNA of the CDR3: TGTGCCAGCAGTTACGTCGGTAATGAGCAGTTCTTC. This sequence encodes CASSYVGNEQFF.

This clone was detected only a few times. CDR3 in DNA: TGCAGCGTTTCTGACAGTCGCGAGACCCAGTACTTC. This codes for CSVSDSRETQYF. This chain links TRBV29-1 with TRBJ2-5; a possible D gene is TRBD1 (5 bases). CDR1 is SQVTM and CDR2 is ANQGSEA in the germline V gene. V was clipped by 5 bases and J by 5 bases, with 12 bases between them. The CDR3 contains 12 residues.

The table lists this clone with a few counts. The J gene is TRBJ2-7, the V gene TRBV10-3, with TRBD2 identical over 8 bases. The CDR3 is made up of 12 amino acids. The V and J ends lost 5 bases and 6 bases, in that order; junction bases with no gene match: 3. CDR1 and CDR2 (germline): ENHRY, SYGVKD. In DNA, the CDR3 is TGTGCCATCAGTCCCGGGACTAGCGAGCAGTACTTC. Translation: CAISPGTSEQYF.

This clone was picked up a small number of times. V is TRBV25-1 and J is TRBJ2-5, with D possibly matching TRBD1 (5 bases). The CDR3 runs to 13 residues. Per germline, CDR1 MGHDK and CDR2 SYGVNS. The V and J ends lost 7 bases and 4 bases respectively, with 13 bases between them. CDR3 bases: TGTGCCAGCAAAAGGGGATATGGAGAGACCCAGTACTTC. Translating gives CASKRGYGETQYF.

This chain joins TRBV6-6 and TRBJ1-2; D gene unclear. CDR1 and CDR2 from the germline V gene are MNHNY and SVGAGI (reference sequence). The CDR3 runs 13 residues. Trimming removed 2 bases from V and 8 bases from J, with 12 bases in between. CDR3 region: CASSYMSSVGYTF. CDR3 nucleotides: TGTGCCAGCAGTTACATGTCGAGTGTGGGCTACACCTTC.

For this clone: The same CDR3 arises from other DNA sequences in this sample as well. V and J are TRBV18 and TRBJ2-5, with D maybe TRBD1 (5 bases). Trimming pared 3 bases from V and 4 bases from J, leaving 9 bases between. CDR1 is KGHSH and CDR2 is LQKENI in the germline V gene. The CDR3 has 13 amino acids. The CDR3 nucleotides are TGTGCCAGCTCACCGCAGGGTGGAGAGACCCAGTACTTC. Translating gives CASSPQGGETQYF.

This chain connects TRBV7-9 to TRBJ2-1; 9 nucleotides align to TRBD1. V trimming: 2 bases; J trimming: 6 bases; junction bases outside the gene matches: 5. This CDR3 has 15 residues. Germline V gene data show CDR1 as SEHNR and CDR2 as FQNEAQ (reference sequence). The CDR3 loop reads CASSLKRQGGNEQFF. CDR3 DNA: TGTGCCAGCAGCTTAAAGAGACAGGGGGGCAATGAGCAGTTCTTC.